These 7 T cell receptor beta chains were sequenced from one sample in a study of T cell responses to AZD1222 COVID-19 vaccine. Clones were sequenced by immunoSEQ multiplex PCR, and TCRdb holds only the in-frame ones, with some missing. Among some 200,000 clones, more than 85% were seen once, and the ten largest hold roughly 3.8%. Specimen: peripheral blood, collected on day 0 of AZD1222 vaccination. The receptors here all came from an adult in good health.

The chain combines TRBV6-1 with TRBJ2-2; no clear D. The CDR3 has 13 residues. CDR1 is MNHNS and CDR2 is SASEGT in the germline V gene. The V and J ends lost 2 bases and 7 bases respectively, with 8 bases between them. The CDR3 DNA sequence: TGTGCCAGCAGTGAAACCAAGGGCGGGGAGCTGTTTTTT. Translating it yields CASSETKGGELFF.

This chain links TRBV12-3 or TRBV12-4 with TRBJ2-1; D may be TRBD2 (5 bases). The CDR3 spans 13 residues. V gave up 3 bases and J gave up 6 bases, with 9 bases separating them. CDR3 bases: TGTGCCAGCAGTTTGTCCAGCGGCAATGAGCAGTTCTTC. Residues: CASSLSSGNEQFF.

The rearrangement joins TRBV10-2 to TRBJ2-7, with no clear D. V lost 7 bases and J 7 bases, leaving 20 bases between the germline ends. The germline gives CDR1 WSHSY, CDR2 SAAADI. The CDR3 has 14 amino acids. CDR3 bases: TGCGCCAGCATAGACTGGCCGTCCGCTGGTGAGCAGTACTTC. It codes for CASIDWPSAGEQYF.

The V and J genes are TRBV6-5 and TRBJ1-1; a weak D match, TRBD1 (6 bases). CDR3 length equals 13 residues. Germline CDR1 reads MNHEY; CDR2 reads SVGAGI. The germline V and J ends were trimmed by 2 bases and 5 bases, with 9 bases remaining between them. The CDR3 is CASSYQGRTEAFF. The DNA for the CDR3 is TGTGCCAGCAGTTACCAGGGGCGTACTGAAGCTTTCTTT.

The V and J genes are TRBV7-9 and TRBJ2-1; D gene uncertain. CDR1 is SEHNR, CDR2 FQNEAQ, per germline (reference sequence). V was cut by 8 bases and J by 7 bases, with 15 bases left in between. The length of the CDR3 is 13 residues. The CDR3 sequence: CASYNGLHNEQFF. The CDR3 DNA is TGTGCCAGCTATAACGGGCTACATAATGAGCAGTTCTTC.

The CDR3 DNA reads as TGCGCCAGCAGCCATGGGACAGTCTTTGGAAACACCATATATTTT. Translated: CASSHGTVFGNTIYF. This chain joins TRBV4-1 and TRBJ1-3; the match to TRBD1 covers 7 bases. Germline CDR1 is MGHRA and CDR2 is YSYEKL. With 3 bases clipped from V and 3 bases from J, the junction kept 5 bases outside the gene matches. CDR3 length: 15 residues.

The rearrangement links TRBV12-5 to TRBJ2-7; a possible D gene is TRBD1 (5 bases). Trimming removed 3 bases at V and 5 bases at J, with 8 bases between. The CDR3 sequence is 12 residues long. CDR1 LGHNT and CDR2 FRNRAP come from the germline V gene. The CDR3: CASGFPGNEQYF. The CDR3 nucleotides are TGTGCTAGTGGTTTCCCAGGGAACGAGCAGTACTTC.